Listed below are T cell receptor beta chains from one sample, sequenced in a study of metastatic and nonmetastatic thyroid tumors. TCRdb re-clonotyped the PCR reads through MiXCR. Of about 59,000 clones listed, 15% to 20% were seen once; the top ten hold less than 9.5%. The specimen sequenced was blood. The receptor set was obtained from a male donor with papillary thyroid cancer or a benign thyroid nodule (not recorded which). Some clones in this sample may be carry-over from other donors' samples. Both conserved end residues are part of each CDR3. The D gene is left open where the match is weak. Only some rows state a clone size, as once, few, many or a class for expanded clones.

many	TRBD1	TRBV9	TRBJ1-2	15	CASSAPGQGASGYTF	TGTGCCAGCAGCGCACCGGGACAGGGGGCGTCTGGCTACACCTTC
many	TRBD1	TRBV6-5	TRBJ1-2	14	CASSYAGTGGGYTF	TGTGCCAGCAGTTACGCAGGGACAGGGGGTGGCTACACCTTC
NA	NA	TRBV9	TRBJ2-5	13	CASSVGPQETQYF	TGTGCCAGCAGCGTAGGACCCCAAGAGACCCAGTACTTC
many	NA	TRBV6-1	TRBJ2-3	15	CASSWRQTSTDTQYF	TGTGCCAGCAGTTGGCGACAGACTAGCACAGATACGCAGTATTTT
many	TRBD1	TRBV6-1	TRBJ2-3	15	CASSDGTGNTDTQYF	TGTGCCAGCAGTGACGGGACAGGGAACACAGATACGCAGTATTTT
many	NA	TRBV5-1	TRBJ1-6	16	CASSIRDSRNNSPLHF	TGCGCCAGCAGCATCCGGGACTCGAGGAATAATTCACCCCTCCACTTT
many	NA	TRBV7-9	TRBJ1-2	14	CASSPEGRNYGYTF	TGTGCCAGCAGCCCGGAGGGACGTAACTATGGCTACACCTTC
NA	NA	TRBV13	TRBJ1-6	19	CASSLFLGGLGSYNSPLHF	TGTGCCAGCAGCTTATTTTTAGGAGGGCTCGGCTCCTATAATTCACCCCTCCACTTT
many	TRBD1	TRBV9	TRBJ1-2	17	CASSHSFGQGTPKGYTF	TGTGCCAGCTCTCATTCCTTCGGACAGGGCACCCCGAAAGGCTACACCTTC
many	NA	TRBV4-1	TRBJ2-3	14	CASSRGQGADTQYF	TGCGCCAGCAGCCGAGGGCAGGGCGCAGATACGCAGTATTTT
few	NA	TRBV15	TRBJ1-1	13	CATIRPWTSKAFF	TGTGCCACCATCAGGCCCTGGACATCAAAAGCTTTCTTT
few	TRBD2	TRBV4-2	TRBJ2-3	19	CASSQDQLPSGGSTDTQYF	TGTGCCAGCAGCCAAGATCAACTCCCTAGCGGGGGGAGCACAGATACGCAGTATTTT
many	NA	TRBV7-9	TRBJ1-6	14	CASSAAVRNSPLHF	TGTGCCAGCAGCGCGGCCGTACGGAATTCACCCCTCCACTTT
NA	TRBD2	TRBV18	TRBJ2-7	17	CASSPPSVGGAVSQQYF	TGTGCCAGCTCACCACCGTCCGTCGGGGGGGCAGTGAGCCAGCAGTACTTC
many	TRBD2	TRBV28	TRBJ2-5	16	CASSYPSGGVQETQYF	TGTGCCAGCAGTTATCCTAGCGGGGGTGTACAAGAGACCCAGTACTTC
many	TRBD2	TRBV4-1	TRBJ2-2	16	CASSQFAGELAGELFF	TGCGCCAGCAGCCAATTCGCGGGAGAACTGGCCGGGGAGCTGTTTTTT
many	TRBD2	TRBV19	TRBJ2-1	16	CASSPTGGRAPNEQFF	TGTGCCAGTAGTCCGACCGGCGGGAGGGCCCCCAATGAGCAGTTCTTC
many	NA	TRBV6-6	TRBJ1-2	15	CASSYLITGFDGYTF	TGTGCCAGCAGTTACCTCATTACAGGGTTCGATGGCTACACCTTC
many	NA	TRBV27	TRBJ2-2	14	CASSLAGATGELFF	TGTGCCAGCAGTTTAGCAGGGGCGACCGGGGAGCTGTTTTTT
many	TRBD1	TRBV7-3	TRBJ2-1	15	CASSSQGMVGNEQFF	TGTGCCAGCAGCTCACAGGGGATGGTGGGCAATGAGCAGTTCTTC
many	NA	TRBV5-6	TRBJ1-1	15	CASSPSWGGGTEAFF	TGTGCCAGCAGCCCCTCTTGGGGGGGGGGCACTGAAGCTTTCTTT
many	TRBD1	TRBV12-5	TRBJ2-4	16	CASGTPGQLAKNIQYF	TGTGCTAGTGGTACTCCGGGACAGCTAGCCAAAAACATTCAGTACTTC
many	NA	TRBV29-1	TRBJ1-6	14	CSVVFAGASAALHF	TGCAGCGTTGTCTTCGCAGGGGCCTCCGCGGCCCTCCACTTT
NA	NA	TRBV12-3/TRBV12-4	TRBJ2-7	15	CASSVNRAGTYEQYF	TGTGCCAGCAGCGTTAATCGTGCGGGGACCTACGAGCAGTACTTC
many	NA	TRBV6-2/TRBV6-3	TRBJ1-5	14	CASSGWAGSQPQHF	TGTGCCAGCAGCGGGTGGGCAGGGTCTCAGCCCCAGCATTTT
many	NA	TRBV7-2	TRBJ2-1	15	CASSLGVRSYNEQFF	TGTGCCAGCAGCTTAGGGGTACGATCCTACAATGAGCAGTTCTTC
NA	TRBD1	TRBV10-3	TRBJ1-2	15	CAISVQGLSNYGYNF	TGTGCAATCAGTGTACAGGGGTTATCGAACTATGGCTACAACTTC
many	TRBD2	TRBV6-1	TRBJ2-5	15	CASSESAGGQETQYF	TGTGCCAGCAGTGAATCGGCGGGGGGGCAAGAGACCCAGTACTTC
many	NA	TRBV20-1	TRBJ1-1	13	CSARLGRDTEAFF	TGCAGTGCTCGCCTTGGGAGGGATACTGAAGCTTTCTTT
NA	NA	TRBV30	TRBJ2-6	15	CALGQWGSGANVLTF	TGTGCGTTGGGGCAGTGGGGCTCTGGGGCCAACGTCCTGACTTTC
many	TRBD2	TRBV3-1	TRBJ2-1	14	CASSLGLAGGQQFF	TGTGCCAGCAGTCTTGGACTAGCGGGAGGCCAGCAGTTCTTC
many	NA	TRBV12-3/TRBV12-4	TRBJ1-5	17	CASSWMTGATRNQPQHF	TGTGCCAGCAGTTGGATGACAGGCGCAACCCGCAATCAGCCCCAGCATTTT
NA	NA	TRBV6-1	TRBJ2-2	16	CASSGGGVAGTGELFF	TGTGCCAGCAGTGGAGGCGGGGTGGCCGGCACCGGGGAGCTGTTTTTT
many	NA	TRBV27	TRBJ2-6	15	CASRPQGTGANVLTF	TGTGCCAGCAGGCCCCAGGGGACTGGGGCCAACGTCCTGACTTTC
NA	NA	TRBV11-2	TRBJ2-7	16	CASSLSSVGARREQYF	TGTGCCAGCAGCTTATCCAGCGTGGGTGCTAGGCGGGAGCAGTACTTC
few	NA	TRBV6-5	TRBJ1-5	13	CASSYTAGRPHHF	TGTGCCAGCAGTTACACCGCGGGCCGGCCCCATCATTTT
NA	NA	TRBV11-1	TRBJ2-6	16	CASSLLSGAGANVLTF	TGTGCCAGCAGCTTGCTTTCGGGGGCTGGGGCCAACGTCCTGACTTTC
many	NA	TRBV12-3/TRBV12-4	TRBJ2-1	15	CASTSEPPIGSEQFF	TGTGCCAGCACTTCGGAACCCCCTATAGGCAGTGAGCAGTTCTTC
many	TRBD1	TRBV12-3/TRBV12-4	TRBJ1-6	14	CASRPTGDASPLHF	TGTGCCAGCAGACCGACAGGGGACGCGTCACCCCTCCACTTT
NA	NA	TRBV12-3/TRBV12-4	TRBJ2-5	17	CASSLGVSLSLGETQYF	TGTGCCAGCAGTCTTGGGGTTAGCTTGAGCCTTGGAGAGACCCAGTACTTC
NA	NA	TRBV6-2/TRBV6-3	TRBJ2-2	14	CASRGRDATWELFF	TGTGCCAGCAGGGGCAGGGATGCTACCTGGGAGCTGTTTTTT
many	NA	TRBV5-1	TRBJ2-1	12	CASSAVRNEQFF	TGCGCCAGCAGCGCGGTGCGGAATGAGCAGTTCTTC
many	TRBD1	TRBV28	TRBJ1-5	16	CASSVLQGEGNQPQHF	TGTGCCAGCAGTGTTCTACAGGGGGAGGGCAATCAGCCCCAGCATTTT
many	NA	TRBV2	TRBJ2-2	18	CASSVRGVWTTNTGELFF	TGTGCCAGCAGCGTAAGAGGGGTTTGGACAACGAACACCGGGGAGCTGTTTTTT
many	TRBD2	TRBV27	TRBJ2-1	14	CASSGGLAGDEQFF	TGTGCCAGCAGTGGGGGACTAGCGGGAGATGAGCAGTTCTTC
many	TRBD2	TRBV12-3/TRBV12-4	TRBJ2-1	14	CASSSSGRGHEQFF	TGTGCCAGCAGTTCGAGCGGGAGGGGGCATGAGCAGTTCTTC
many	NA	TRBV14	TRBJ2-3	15	CASSPGYSSTDTQYF	TGTGCCAGCAGCCCCGGCTATTCTAGCACAGATACGCAGTATTTT
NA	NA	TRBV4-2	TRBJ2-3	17	CASSAGVDMLGADTQYF	TGTGCCAGCAGCGCCGGGGTGGACATGTTGGGGGCAGATACGCAGTATTTT
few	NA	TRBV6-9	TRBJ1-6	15	CASSYLCTWNSPLHF	TGTGCCAGCAGTTATTTGTGTACGTGGAATTCACCCCTCCACTTT
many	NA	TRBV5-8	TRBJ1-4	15	CASSPSVDFNEKLFF	TGTGCCAGCAGCCCATCAGTCGACTTTAATGAAAAACTGTTTTTT
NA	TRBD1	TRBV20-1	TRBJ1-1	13	CSARQGGGTEAFF	TGCAGTGCCAGACAGGGTGGGGGCACTGAAGCTTTCTTT